Following are 32 T cell receptor beta chains from one sample sequenced in a study of CD8 T cells in Susac syndrome. Random hexamers primed reverse transcription of roughly 0.5 to 1 ug RNA. MiXCR, run by TCRdb on the immunoSEQ multiplex PCR reads, gives a single entry per CDR3 protein. This table holds approximately 120,000 distinct CDR3 sequences, around 95% found once. Sequenced material: CD8+ T cells from PBMCs. The receptors stem from a human donor with Susac syndrome.

J is TRBJ1-1 and V is TRBV30; 7 bases are shared with TRBD1. V was clipped by 1 base and J by 0 bases; unmatched bases: 5. The CDR3 has 15 amino acids. CDR1 is GTSNPN and CDR2 is SVGIG in the germline V gene (reference sequence). The CDR3 spells CAWSAGTAMNTEAFF. The CDR3 DNA reads as TGTGCCTGGAGTGCCGGGACAGCTATGAACACTGAAGCTTTCTTT.

V gene TRBV12-5 combines with J gene TRBJ2-1, with a possible D match to TRBD2 (6 bases). Trimming took off 6 bases at V and 4 bases at J, with 10 bases between the two ends. The V gene's germline CDR1 is LGHNT and CDR2 FRNRAP. This CDR3 is 13 amino acids long. CDR3 loop: CASGLTSYNEQFF. Written as DNA, the CDR3 is TGTGCTAGTGGCCTGACTAGTTACAATGAGCAGTTCTTC.

The chain employs TRBV7-9 and TRBJ2-6; unclear D gene. CDR1 and CDR2 (germline): SEHNR, FQNEAQ (reference sequence). V was cut by 3 bases and J by 2 bases, with 8 bases left in between. The CDR3 extends over 15 amino acids. CDR3 protein: CASSFLGTGANVLTF. The CDR3 nucleotides read TGTGCCAGCAGCTTTTTGGGAACTGGGGCCAACGTCCTGACTTTC.

The rearrangement uses TRBV12-3 or TRBV12-4 and TRBJ1-5; D is perhaps TRBD1 (5 bases). The ends were cut back, 5 bases at V and 3 bases at J, with 8 bases in the middle. The CDR3 is made up of 13 amino acids. DNA of the CDR3: TGTGCCAGCAGTGGGACGGTCAATCAGCCCCAGCATTTT. This gives the protein CASSGTVNQPQHF.

The V call is TRBV7-9, the J call TRBJ2-7, with unresolved D. V gave up 6 bases and J gave up 3 bases, with 15 bases separating them. Germline V gene sequence: CDR1 SEHNR, CDR2 FQNEAQ (reference sequence). The CDR3 runs 14 residues. CDR3 residues: CASSPGRNLYEQYF. The CDR3 nucleotides are TGTGCCAGCAGTCCCGGGCGAAACCTCTACGAGCAGTACTTC.

The rearrangement joins TRBV27 to TRBJ1-4; TRBD1 agrees at 8 bases. From germline, CDR1 is MNHEY and CDR2 SMNVEV (reference sequence). V dropped 6 bases and J dropped 4; count of bases not matched to a gene: 4. There are 14 residues in the CDR3. Here the CDR3 DNA reads TGTGCCAGCAGAACAGGGGGACTTAATGAAAAACTGTTTTTT. Protein sequence: CASRTGGLNEKLFF. The full variable domain, completed using reference TRBV27 and TRBJ1-4, is EAQVTQNPRYLITVTGKKLTVTCSQNMNHEYMSWYRQDPGLGLRQIYYSMNVEVTDKGDVPEGYKVSRKEKRNFPLILESPSPNQTSLYFCASRTGGLNEKLFFGSGTQLSVL.

The V call is TRBV4-1, the J call TRBJ2-6, with D hard to call. CDR1 and CDR2 (germline): MGHRA, YSYEKL. This CDR3 contains 15 residues. V dropped 3 bases and J dropped 0 bases, with 6 bases sitting between them. The CDR3 DNA is TGCGCCAGCAGCCATAGTATCTCTGGGGCCAACGTCCTGACTTTC. This codes for CASSHSISGANVLTF.

The rearrangement joins TRBV15 to TRBJ2-2; 8 bases map to TRBD1. The germline CDR1 and CDR2 sequences are LNHNV and YYDKDF (reference sequence). V was pared by 4 bases and J by 6 bases, with 7 bases of the junction left unmatched. CDR3 size: 15 residues. CDR3 residues: CATSMGQDTPGELFF. For the CDR3, the DNA is TGTGCCACCAGCATGGGACAGGATACGCCCGGGGAGCTGTTTTTT. Supplemented by reference TRBV15 and TRBJ2-2, the full variable domain reads DAMVIQNPRYQVTQFGKPVTLSCSQTLNHNVMYWYQQKSSQAPKLLFHYYDKDFNNEADTPDNFQSRRPNTSFCFLDIRSPGLGDTAMYLCATSMGQDTPGELFFGEGSRLTVL.

The rearrangement uses TRBV2 and TRBJ2-7, with TRBD2 matching over 11 bases. CDR3 size: 17 residues. J was trimmed by 4 bases and V by 8 bases; bases with no gene match: 16. The germline V gene encodes CDR1 SNHLY and CDR2 FYNNEI. The CDR3 DNA sequence: TGTGCCAGCCGCCTAGATAGCGGGAGGGCCCGAGGGTACGAGCAGTACTTC. This translates into CASRLDSGRARGYEQYF.

Details on this clonotype: One end of the junction fails to match germline, which may point to a read error. This rearrangement joins TRBV20-1 to TRBJ2-7; a weak D match, TRBD1 (6 bases). Germline V gives CDR1 DFQATT, CDR2 SNEGSKA (reference sequence). The CDR3 is 18 amino acids. CDR3 protein: CSARDQGQLAGGSYEQYF. CDR3 bases: TGCAGTGCTCGAGACCAAGGACAGCTAGCCGGAGGCTCCTACGAGCAGTACTTC.

This clonotype is a singleton in its sample. The gene calls are TRBV19 and TRBJ2-7, with 14 bases lining up with TRBD2. Germline values: CDR1 LNHDA, CDR2 SQIVND (reference sequence). After removal of 1 base from V and 7 bases from J, the junction contained 12 bases not matched to a gene. The CDR3 contains 18 residues. CDR3 loop: CASSIVWSGLAGVHEQYF. CDR3 in DNA: TGTGCCAGTAGTATAGTATGGTCGGGACTAGCGGGAGTACATGAGCAGTACTTC.

The rearrangement uses TRBV3-1 and TRBJ2-5; D possibly corresponds to TRBD2 (6 bases). V was clipped by 4 bases and J by 4 bases, with 16 bases between them. Germline CDR1 reads LGHDT; CDR2 reads YNNKEL (reference sequence). The CDR3 is 15 residues long. CDR3 region: CASSPRDWGGETQYF. The CDR3 DNA reads as TGTGCCAGCAGCCCCCGGGACTGGGGCGGAGAGACCCAGTACTTC.

This rearrangement joins TRBV4-1 to TRBJ2-6; D is perhaps TRBD1 (7 bases). CDR3 length equals 18 residues. Between the trimmed V and J ends, which lost 7 bases and 1 base, there was a span of 20 bases. From germline, CDR1 is MGHRA and CDR2 YSYEKL. For the CDR3, the DNA is TGCGCCAGCACCTCAGGGGGGACTGCGTTATCTGGGGCCAACGTCCTGACTTTC. Its protein product is CASTSGGTALSGANVLTF.

V and J are TRBV7-2 and TRBJ2-1, with TRBD1 as a possible D gene (6 bases). Germline loops: CDR1 SGHTA, CDR2 FQGNSA. The ends were cut back, 5 bases at V and 7 bases at J, with 15 bases in the middle. The length of the CDR3 is 14 residues. The DNA for the CDR3 is TGTGCCAGCAGCCCCGGACAGCATTGGAATGAGCAGTTCTTC. It translates to CASSPGQHWNEQFF.

This clonotype was seen only once. The V call is TRBV20-1, the J call TRBJ2-1; 10 nucleotides line up with TRBD2. CDR1 and CDR2 from the germline V gene are DFQATT and SNEGSKA (reference sequence). CDR3 length: 17 residues. The J segment lost 0 bases and the V segment lost 3 bases, leaving 8 bases of the junction unmatched. CDR3: CSASGLAAVLSYNEQFF. The CDR3 DNA sequence: TGCAGTGCTAGCGGACTAGCGGCCGTCCTCTCCTACAATGAGCAGTTCTTC.

This rearrangement joins TRBV9 to TRBJ2-1; TRBD2 matches at 11 bases. The ends lost 5 bases at V and 9 bases at J; junction bases unmatched: 10. Germline CDR1 is SGDLS and CDR2 is YYNGEE. The CDR3 covers 15 residues. In nucleotides, the CDR3 is TGTGCCAGCAGTCCTACTAGCGGGAGCCGTAGTGAGCAGTTCTTC. Translated: CASSPTSGSRSEQFF.

V and J are TRBV4-1 and TRBJ2-7; 9 bases align to TRBD2. Germline CDR1 MGHRA, CDR2 YSYEKL. The CDR3 contains 15 residues. J lost 0 bases, V lost 2 bases, and 2 bases had no gene match. The CDR3 region is CASSQTSGPSYEQYF. In DNA form, the CDR3 reads TGCGCCAGCAGCCAAACTAGCGGGCCCTCCTACGAGCAGTACTTC.

The chain employs TRBV4-1 and TRBJ1-2, with a tentative D call TRBD1 (6 bases). The CDR3 is made up of 15 amino acids. Germline V gene lookup returns CDR1 MGHRA and CDR2 YSYEKL. With 1 base removed from V and 4 bases from J, the gap between germline ends came to 13 bases. The CDR3 DNA reads as TGCGCCAGCAGCCAAGCTGTAACAGGGTTCTATGGCTACACCTTC. Amino acid sequence: CASSQAVTGFYGYTF.

The rearrangement joins TRBV30 to TRBJ1-1; D perhaps matches TRBD1 (6 bases). Germline V CDR1 and CDR2: GTSNPN, SVGIG (reference sequence). The CDR3 extends over 12 amino acids. CDR3 in amino acids: CAGGQGRTEAFF. CDR3 nucleotides: TGTGCTGGGGGGCAGGGAAGAACTGAAGCTTTCTTT.

J is TRBJ2-2 and V is TRBV29-1; no clear D gene. The CDR3 is made up of 11 amino acids. V dropped 4 bases and J dropped 6 bases, with 6 bases sitting between them. The germline V gene encodes CDR1 SQVTM and CDR2 ANQGSEA. Written as DNA, the CDR3 is TGCAGCGTTGGGGCCGCCGGGGAGCTGTTTTTT. Encoded protein: CSVGAAGELFF.

The V gene is TRBV20-1, the J gene TRBJ1-5; 7 bases are a match to TRBD1. Germline CDR1 DFQATT, CDR2 SNEGSKA (reference sequence). The CDR3 extends over 16 amino acids. After removal of 5 bases from V and 4 bases from J, the junction contained 14 bases not matched to a gene. This chain's CDR3 is CSASGTETIGNQPQHF. Written as DNA, the CDR3 is TGCAGTGCTTCCGGGACAGAGACCATAGGGAATCAGCCCCAGCATTTT.

This chain links TRBV3-1 with TRBJ1-5; D gene uncertain. The V gene's germline CDR1 is LGHDT and CDR2 YNNKEL (reference sequence). V was pared by 6 bases and J by 6 bases, with 12 bases between. The CDR3 has 13 amino acids. This chain's CDR3 is CASSLDGVQPQHF. In nucleotides, the CDR3 is TGTGCCAGCAGTCTCGATGGGGTTCAGCCCCAGCATTTT.

V usage is TRBV12-3 or TRBV12-4 and J usage is TRBJ2-7; maybe TRBD1 (6 bases). The CDR3 length is 12 residues. Trimming cost V 7 bases and J 3 bases, with 10 bases left between them. CDR3 sequence: CASTAGDYEQYF. Written as DNA, the CDR3 is TGTGCCAGCACGGCAGGGGACTACGAGCAGTACTTC.

The rearrangement uses TRBV20-1 and TRBJ2-1; tentatively, D is TRBD2 (7 bases). Germline V gene lookup returns CDR1 DFQATT and CDR2 SNEGSKA (reference sequence). This CDR3 comprises 14 residues. The V and J ends lost 1 base and 10 bases respectively, with 17 bases between them. CDR3: CSARVRRGAWEQFF. CDR3 DNA sequence: TGCAGTGCTAGAGTACGACGGGGGGCGTGGGAGCAGTTCTTC.

The chain employs TRBV11-1 and TRBJ2-1; TRBD1 aligns across 9 bases. Germline CDR1 SGHAT, CDR2 FQDESV (reference sequence). The J segment lost 7 bases and the V segment lost 3 bases, leaving 4 bases of the junction unmatched. This CDR3 has 14 amino acids. The CDR3 here is CASSLWDRVNEQFF. CDR3 bases: TGTGCCAGCAGCTTGTGGGACAGGGTAAATGAGCAGTTCTTC.

This chain joins TRBV20-1 and TRBJ2-1; a weak D match, TRBD2 (6 bases). The ends were cut back, 2 bases at V and 4 bases at J, with 12 bases in the middle. CDR3 length: 14 amino acids. The V gene's germline CDR1 is DFQATT and CDR2 SNEGSKA (reference sequence). The CDR3 sequence is CSARIADQYNEQFF. The CDR3 region has the DNA TGCAGTGCTAGAATAGCGGATCAATACAATGAGCAGTTCTTC.

V usage is TRBV12-3 or TRBV12-4 and J usage is TRBJ2-7; D is unclear. V was cut by 6 bases and J by 3 bases, with 12 bases left in between. This CDR3 spans 13 amino acids. The CDR3 sequence is CASSLRNGYEQYF. The CDR3 DNA is TGTGCCAGCAGCCTTCGGAATGGCTACGAGCAGTACTTC.

The gene calls are TRBV4-1 and TRBJ1-1, with a possible D match to TRBD1 (6 bases). Germline-derived CDR1 and CDR2 are MGHRA and YSYEKL. The CDR3 is 14 residues long. Trimming cost V 5 bases and J 6 bases, with 16 bases left between them. Here the CDR3 DNA reads TGCGCCAGCAGCGAAAGACAGGAGAGCCCTGAAGCTTTCTTT. Amino acid sequence: CASSERQESPEAFF.

The chain joins TRBV15 to TRBJ2-7; 7 nucleotides agree with TRBD2. The CDR3 is 16 amino acids. V was pared by 2 bases and J by 5 bases, with 12 bases of the junction left unmatched. Looked up from germline, CDR1 is LNHNV and CDR2 is YYDKDF (reference sequence). DNA for the CDR3: TGTGCCACCAGCAGATCCTCGGGAGGTTGGTCTGACGAGCAGTACTTC. It yields the protein CATSRSSGGWSDEQYF.

A single count supports this clonotype. The rearrangement joins TRBV10-2 to TRBJ1-5, with TRBD1 matching 7 bases. V lost 6 bases and J lost 12; bases outside the gene matches: 5. CDR3 length: 11 amino acids. Germline CDR1 and CDR2: WSHSY and SAAADI. CDR3 bases: TGCGCCAGCAGCCAGGGGGGCTACCAGCATTTT. Protein sequence: CASSQGGYQHF.

This chain connects TRBV20-1 to TRBJ2-7, with 10 bases fitting TRBD2. The CDR3 covers 15 residues. V shed 5 bases, J shed 0 bases, and the junction held 7 bases outside the gene matches. CDR1 and CDR2 from the germline V gene are DFQATT and SNEGSKA (reference sequence). The CDR3 nucleotides read TGCAGTGCTTTCCCCGGGACTAGCGCCTCCTACGAGCAGTACTTC. Translating it yields CSAFPGTSASYEQYF.

CDR3 DNA sequence: TGTGCCAGCAGCGTATCGGCGGGGGCGAACTACGAGCAGTACTTC. Amino acids: CASSVSAGANYEQYF. This chain uses TRBV9 with TRBJ2-7; D possibly corresponds to TRBD2 (7 bases). The CDR3 has 15 amino acids. The V gene lost 1 base and the J gene lost 3 bases, with 14 bases spanning the gap. Germline CDR1 is SGDLS and CDR2 is YYNGEE. The full variable domain, with the rest looked up from reference TRBV9 and TRBJ2-7, is DSGVTQTPKHLITATGQRVTLRCSPRSGDLSVYWYQQSLDQGLQFLIQYYNGEERAKGNILERFSAQQFPDLHSELNLSSLELGDSALYFCASSVSAGANYEQYFGPGTRLTVT.